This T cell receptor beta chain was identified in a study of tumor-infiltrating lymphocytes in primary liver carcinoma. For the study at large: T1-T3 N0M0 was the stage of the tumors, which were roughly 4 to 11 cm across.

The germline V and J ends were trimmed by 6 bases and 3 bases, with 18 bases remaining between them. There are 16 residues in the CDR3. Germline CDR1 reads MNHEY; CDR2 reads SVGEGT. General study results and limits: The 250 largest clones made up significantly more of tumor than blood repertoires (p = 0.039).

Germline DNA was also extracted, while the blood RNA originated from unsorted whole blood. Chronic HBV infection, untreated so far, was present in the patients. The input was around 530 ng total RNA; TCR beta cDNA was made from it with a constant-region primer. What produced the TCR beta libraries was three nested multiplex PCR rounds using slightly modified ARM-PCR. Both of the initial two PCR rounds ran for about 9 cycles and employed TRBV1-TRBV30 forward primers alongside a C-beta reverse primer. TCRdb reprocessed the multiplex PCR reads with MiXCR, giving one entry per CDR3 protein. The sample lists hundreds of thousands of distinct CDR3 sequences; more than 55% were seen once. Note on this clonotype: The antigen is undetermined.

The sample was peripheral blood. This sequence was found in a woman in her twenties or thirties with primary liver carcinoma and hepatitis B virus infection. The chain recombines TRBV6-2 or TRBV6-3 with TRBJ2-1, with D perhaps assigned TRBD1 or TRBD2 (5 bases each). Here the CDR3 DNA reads TGTGCCAGCAGCCGCCCGGGGCGGAGCCTCTACAATGAGCAGTTCTTC. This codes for CASSRPGRSLYNEQFF.